This T cell receptor beta chain derives from a study of cytomegalovirus exposure and HLA in healthy donors. A remark on this clone: Its antigen is unknown.

Study outcomes and limitations: First-cohort TCR clusters were later found to tend to co-occur in the 120 validation repertoires.

Sequencing was performed with immunoSEQ multiplex PCR; in TCRdb, only in-frame clones are kept and a portion is missing. This table holds more than 45,000 clones, over 75% found once. Sequencing was carried out using PBMCs. The origin of this receptor is a woman under 40 in good health and CMV-seronegative.

The CDR3 sequence: CARSGALRRISSGNTIYF. The CDR3 DNA follows: TGTGCCAGAAGCGGAGCGCTCCGCCGTATCAGCTCTGGAAACACCATATATTTT. The rearrangement joins TRBV5-3 to TRBJ1-3; D call uncertain. TRBV5-3 is assigned to the ORF class and has an uncertain function. This CDR3 contains 18 residues. Trimming removed 4 bases from V and 0 bases from J, with 20 bases in between.